The 18 T cell receptor beta chains below all came from one sample that was sequenced in a study of blood T cells in healthy people across ages. A J-beta primer mix and a sample-barcoded 5' primer were used in a second PCR of roughly 7 to 12 cycles. TCRdb independently ran MiXCR on the 5' RACE reads; one entry per CDR3 protein. The sample consists of around 280,000 distinct CDR3 sequences, 25% to 30% of them appearing once. The sequenced sample was blood. Source of these receptors: a woman aged 70-85 years in good health.

To note about this clonotype: A read error may account for a junction end that differs from germline. This chain joins TRBV6-2 or TRBV6-3 and TRBJ1-2; no definite D call. The length of the CDR3 is 15 residues. Germline V gene lookup returns CDR1 MNHEY and CDR2 SVGEGT. The CDR3 DNA is TGTGCCGGCAGTTATGGAGGCAGGATTATGGAGGGCTACACCTTC. Protein sequence: CAGSYGGRIMEGYTF.

The chain recombines TRBV4-2 with TRBJ1-3, with D perhaps TRBD1 (5 bases). The CDR3 runs 14 residues. CDR1 is LGHNA and CDR2 is YNFKEQ in the germline V gene. The germline V and J ends were trimmed by 5 bases and 2 bases, with 10 bases remaining between them. The DNA of the CDR3 is TGTGCCAGCAGCTCCGGGACCGCTGGAAACACCATATATTTT. Translation gives CASSSGTAGNTIYF.

This clonotype was seen a few times. The V and J genes are TRBV5-1 and TRBJ2-5; perhaps TRBD1 as D (6 bases). The J call may be incorrect, as the DNA end agrees better with TRBJ2-1. This CDR3 comprises 15 residues. Germline V CDR1 and CDR2: SGHRS, YFSETQ. This CDR3 reads CASSPQTNRDNEQFF. The CDR3 DNA is TGCGCCAGCAGCCCGCAGACCAACAGGGACAATGAGCAGTTCTTC.

In the case of this clonotype: No conserved phenylalanine or tryptophan ends this CDR3, so it is likely a read error. This chain uses TRBV9 with TRBJ2-5; TRBD1 aligns across 7 bases. CDR1 SGDLS and CDR2 YYNGEE come from the germline V gene. With 0 bases clipped from V and 2 bases from J, the junction kept 7 bases outside the gene matches. The CDR3 consists of 16 residues. The CDR3 DNA sequence: TGTGCCAGCAGCGTAGGAGGGGGCCAGGGGCAAGAGACCCAGTACCTC. It translates to CASSVGGGQGQETQYL.

This clonotype has just a few counts. Germline is not matched at one junction end, which may reflect a read error. The chain employs TRBV20-1 and TRBJ1-4, with D unresolved. Germline V CDR1 and CDR2: DFQATT, SNEGSKA (reference sequence). This CDR3 is built from 12 residues. In DNA form, the CDR3 reads TGCAGTGCTAGAGCTATTCACTCGGAGAGCGTTTTT. It specifies CSARAIHSESVF.

This clonotype showed up just a few times. The V call is TRBV7-3, the J call TRBJ2-1, with 7 bases matching TRBD2. There are 14 residues in the CDR3. V shed 1 base and J 4 bases; nucleotides not matched to a gene: 1. Germline V CDR1 and CDR2: SGHTA, FQGTGA. The CDR3 reads CASSLRGGYNEQFF. CDR3 in DNA: TGTGCCAGCAGCTTAAGGGGGGGATACAATGAGCAGTTCTTC.

This clonotype turned up a few times. CDR3 bases: TGCAGCGTTGAAGTACAGAAAGAGACCCAGTACTTC. This translates into CSVEVQKETQYF. The J gene is TRBJ2-5, the V gene TRBV29-1; unclear D gene. The CDR3 loop spans 12 amino acids. The germline CDR1 and CDR2 sequences are SQVTM and ANQGSEA. Between the trimmed V and J ends, which lost 1 base and 3 bases, there was a span of 6 bases.

To note about this clonotype: One end of the junction is discordant with germline, which a read error may explain. The chain recombines TRBV5-6 with TRBJ2-5; perhaps TRBD1 as D (6 bases). This CDR3 contains 15 residues. Germline V gene lookup returns CDR1 SGHDT and CDR2 YYEEEE. CDR3 protein: CASRGSMQGQENQYF. Here the CDR3 DNA reads TGTGCCAGCAGGGGGTCCATGCAGGGGCAAGAGAACCAGTACTTC.

The V gene is TRBV20-1, the J gene TRBJ1-1; TRBD1 might be the D (5 bases). There are 11 residues in the CDR3. Trimming shortened V by 1 base and J by 10 bases, and 10 bases separated the two germline ends. CDR1 DFQATT and CDR2 SNEGSKA come from the germline V gene (reference sequence). CDR3 sequence (DNA): TGCAGTGCTAGAGGTCCAGGGAGAGCTTTCTTT. Its translation: CSARGPGRAFF.

The V gene is TRBV28, the J gene TRBJ2-5; D might be TRBD1 (5 bases). The V end lost 6 bases, the J end lost 2 bases, and 13 bases lay between the germline ends. This CDR3 is 14 amino acids long. The germline gives CDR1 MDHEN, CDR2 SYDVKM. The CDR3 DNA reads as TGTGCCAGCAGCCCCCAGGACAATCAAGAGACCCAGTACTTC. Residues: CASSPQDNQETQYF.

The chain joins TRBV20-1 to TRBJ1-2; D is possibly TRBD1 (5 bases). V shed 6 bases and J shed 4 bases, with 12 bases lying between them. Germline V lookup: CDR1 DFQATT, CDR2 SNEGSKA (reference sequence). The CDR3 spans 12 residues. CDR3: CSARTQGYGYTF. CDR3 coding DNA: TGCAGTGCAAGAACCCAGGGCTATGGCTACACCTTC.

The rearrangement uses TRBV29-1 and TRBJ2-1; no definite D call. The J call could be wrong; TRBJ2-7 is a better fit for the DNA end. Germline CDR1 is SQVTM and CDR2 is ANQGSEA. The CDR3 sequence is 11 residues long. CDR3 sequence: CSVDRAGEQYF. The CDR3 coding sequence is TGCAGCGTTGATAGGGCCGGAGAGCAGTACTTC.

This clonotype was recorded a few times. The chain uses TRBV28 and TRBJ2-3; the D is unclear. The CDR3 totals 12 residues. Germline V gene data show CDR1 as MDHEN and CDR2 as SYDVKM. Trimming left V 4 bases short and J 4 bases short, with 6 bases between. CDR3 nucleotides: TGTGCCAGCAGTTCTTGGGCAGATACGCAGTATTTT. Translation gives CASSSWADTQYF.

The chain combines TRBV10-3 with TRBJ2-5; D is unresolved. Per germline, CDR1 ENHRY and CDR2 SYGVKD. The CDR3 contains 12 residues. V was cut by 10 bases and J by 1 base, with 10 bases left in between. The CDR3 loop reads CATRTVQETQYF. CDR3 in DNA: TGTGCCACGAGGACGGTCCAAGAGACCCAGTACTTC.

This clonotype was observed a handful of times. The chain employs TRBV5-1 and TRBJ1-1; D may be TRBD1 (5 bases). This CDR3 contains 14 residues. Germline assignment: CDR1 SGHRS and CDR2 YFSETQ. V shed 0 bases and J shed 3 bases, with 9 bases lying between them. This CDR3 is CASSLGDSYTEAFF. CDR3 DNA sequence: TGCGCCAGCAGCTTGGGAGACAGTTACACTGAAGCTTTCTTT.

V usage is TRBV29-1 and J usage is TRBJ2-5; either TRBD1 or TRBD2 may supply D (5 bases each). V was trimmed by 6 bases and J by 5 bases, leaving 22 bases between them. The CDR3 extends over 15 amino acids. Germline lookup yields CDR1 SQVTM and CDR2 ANQGSEA. CDR3: CSVGLGTPLVETQYF. CDR3 in DNA: TGCAGCGTGGGTCTCGGGACCCCGCTTGTCGAGACCCAGTACTTC.

The chain links TRBV5-1 to TRBJ2-3; 8 nucleotides line up with TRBD2. The CDR3 is 14 amino acids. The germline V gene encodes CDR1 SGHRS and CDR2 YFSETQ. J gave up 6 bases and V 3 bases, and 6 bases lay outside the gene matches. Written as DNA, the CDR3 is TGCGCCAGCAGCTGGACTAGCCCCCCGGATACGCAGTATTTT. Translation: CASSWTSPPDTQYF.

The genes are TRBV7-2 and TRBJ1-2, with TRBD1 matching over 7 bases. Trimming at V came to 6 bases and at J to 3 bases, leaving 7 bases not matched to a gene. CDR1 and CDR2 (germline): SGHTA, FQGNSA. The CDR3 loop spans 14 amino acids. This CDR3 reads CASRPPGGDYGYTF. The CDR3 nucleotides are TGTGCCAGCAGACCCCCAGGGGGTGACTATGGCTACACCTTC.